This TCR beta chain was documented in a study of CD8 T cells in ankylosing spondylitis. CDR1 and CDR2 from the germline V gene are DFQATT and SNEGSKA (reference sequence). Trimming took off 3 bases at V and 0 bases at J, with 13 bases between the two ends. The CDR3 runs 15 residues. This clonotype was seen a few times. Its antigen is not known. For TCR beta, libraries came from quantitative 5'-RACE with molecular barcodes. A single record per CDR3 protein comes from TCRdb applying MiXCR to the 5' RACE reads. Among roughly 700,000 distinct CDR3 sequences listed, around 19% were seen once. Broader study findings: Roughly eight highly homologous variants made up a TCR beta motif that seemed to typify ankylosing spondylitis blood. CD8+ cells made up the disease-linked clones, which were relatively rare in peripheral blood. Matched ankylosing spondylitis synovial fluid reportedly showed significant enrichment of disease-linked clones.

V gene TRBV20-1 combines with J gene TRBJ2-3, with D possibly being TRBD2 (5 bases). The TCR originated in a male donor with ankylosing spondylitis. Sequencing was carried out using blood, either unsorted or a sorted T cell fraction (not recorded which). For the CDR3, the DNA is TGCAGTGCTAGGCGGAGCGGAACTAGCACAGATACGCAGTATTTT. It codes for CSARRSGTSTDTQYF.